The 6 T cell receptor beta chains listed next were all sequenced from one sample in a study of response to subunit inactivated influenza vaccine. TCRdb re-derived calls from the RT-PCR reads in MiXCR, one entry per CDR3 protein. This repertoire shows about 190,000 distinct CDR3 sequences, 14% found once; its top ten account for about 25%. The starting material was CD8+ T cells sorted from PBMCs, obtained 5 to 6 days after vaccination. Source of these receptors: a man in his fifties or sixties who received an inactivated influenza vaccine.

This clonotype has a handful of counts. The rearrangement joins TRBV12-3 or TRBV12-4 to TRBJ1-4; TRBD1 might be the D (5 bases). This CDR3 has 15 residues. V shed 3 bases and J shed 8 bases, with 16 bases lying between them. The CDR3 region has the DNA TGTGCCAGCAGTTTGGCTGGCAGGGCGTTCGAAAAACTGTTTTTT. The encoded protein is CASSLAGRAFEKLFF.

This clonotype was observed a handful of times. V gene TRBV12-3 or TRBV12-4 combines with J gene TRBJ1-3; TRBD1 matches 7 bases. The ends lost 6 bases at V and 3 bases at J; junction bases unmatched: 11. This CDR3 comprises 16 residues. The CDR3 DNA follows: TGTGCCAGCAGCCTACAGGGGTTTGAGGGTGGAAACACCATATATTTT. Its protein product is CASSLQGFEGGNTIYF.

The chain links TRBV28 to TRBJ2-3; D is perhaps TRBD2 (6 bases). From germline, CDR1 is MDHEN and CDR2 SYDVKM. V was cut by 6 bases and J by 4 bases, with 14 bases left in between. The CDR3 has 14 amino acids. CDR3 sequence (DNA): TGTGCCAGCAGATCCCTCGCGGGGCCAGATACGCAGTATTTT. Translation: CASRSLAGPDTQYF.

This clonotype was seen repeatedly, ten times or more. The chain uses TRBV4-1 and TRBJ2-1; 10 bases line up with TRBD1. After removal of 1 base from V and 0 bases from J, the junction contained 0 bases not matched to a gene. Germline V gives CDR1 MGHRA, CDR2 YSYEKL. The CDR3 has 16 amino acids. In DNA, the CDR3 is TGCGCCAGCAGCCAAGGGACAGGGGGCTCCTACAATGAGCAGTTCTTC. This gives the protein CASSQGTGGSYNEQFF.

In its sample, this clonotype was seen a few times. The rearrangement joins TRBV5-1 to TRBJ2-3; 11 nucleotides align to TRBD2. Germline V CDR1 and CDR2: SGHRS, YFSETQ. The trim removed 4 bases at V and 2 bases at J, leaving 9 bases unmatched. This CDR3 is 17 amino acids long. DNA for the CDR3: TGCGCCAGCAGCAATAGACTAGCGGGACTAATCACAGATACGCAGTATTTT. Protein sequence: CASSNRLAGLITDTQYF.

The chain has TRBV12-3 or TRBV12-4 and TRBJ2-3; TRBD1 aligns across 7 bases. This CDR3 has 14 amino acids. Germline trimming cut 3 bases from V and 4 bases from J; bases unmatched to any gene: 4. The CDR3 loop is CASSFFQGADTQYF. Here the CDR3 DNA reads TGTGCCAGCAGTTTCTTTCAGGGGGCAGATACGCAGTATTTT.